This T cell receptor beta chain appears in the sequencing data of a study of patients and donors after allogeneic stem cell transplantation. MiXCR, run by TCRdb on the RT-PCR reads, gives a single entry per CDR3 protein. The sample carries some 24,000 distinct CDR3 sequences, 35% to 45% recorded once. The CDR3 is made up of 16 amino acids. With 0 bases clipped from V and 5 bases from J, the junction kept 7 bases outside the gene matches. The V gene's germline CDR1 is SGDLS and CDR2 YYNGEE. The material sequenced was blood, either unsorted or a sorted T cell fraction (not recorded which). The chain recombines TRBV9 with TRBJ2-3, with 9 positions matching TRBD2. This TCR derives from a human donor who was either an allogeneic HSCT recipient or a stem cell or donor lymphocyte infusion donor (not recorded which). It is not recorded whose cells these are; they may come from a transplant donor. CDR3 sequence: CASSVGWRGGLDTQYF. The CDR3 bases are TGTGCCAGCAGCGTAGGATGGCGGGGGGGCCTAGATACGCAGTATTTT.